Reported below is one TCR beta chain. As yet, its antigen is unknown. The data are from a study of cytomegalovirus exposure and HLA in healthy donors. The wider study: In an earlier analysis, 95 million to 130 million unique TCR beta sequences were found from approximately 170 million T cells.

This PCR relied on a set of 60 Vbeta primers and 13 Jbeta primers. Sequencing was performed with immunoSEQ multiplex PCR; in TCRdb, only in-frame clones are kept and a portion is missing. The sample gives 85,000 to 100,000 clones, roughly 80% of which show up once; less than 9.5% is in the top ten. Study findings and constraints: Clonal expansion, a later analysis showed, was greater in HLA-associated TCR beta chains than in equally common others. Reportedly, cytomegalovirus status was diagnosed with high sensitivity and specificity. The records held CMV serostatus as the only immune exposure information.

Per germline, CDR1 KGHSH and CDR2 LQKENI. The V gene end was trimmed by 2 bases and the J gene end by 7 bases; junction bases not matched to a gene: 5. The CDR3 length is 15 residues. The sequence came from a man aged 45-65 years in good health and CMV-seropositive. The chain couples TRBV18 to TRBJ1-6, with TRBD1 matching over 7 bases. Sequencing input: PBMCs. The CDR3 DNA sequence: TGTGCCAGCTCACCAACGGCACAGGGGAATTCACCCCTCCACTTT. Translated, it gives CASSPTAQGNSPLHF.